This T cell receptor (beta chain) came from a study of shared clonotypes between healthy human individuals. TCRdb keeps only in-frame clones here, not all; method: immunoSEQ multiplex PCR. The profile shows more than 550,000 clones, over 60% of them singletons. This clone appeared once. Its antigen is unidentified. Germline V CDR1 and CDR2: MNHEY, SMNVEV (reference sequence). Between the trimmed V and J ends, which lost 3 bases and 6 bases, there was a span of 11 bases. The length of the CDR3 is 13 residues. Study-wide findings and caveats: Generation probability values for non-shared clonotypes were lower than those for clonotypes shared by all four donors. Richness estimates generally favored naive over memory subsets.

The sequence was collected from a woman under 40 in good health. The sample taken for sequencing was memory CD4+ T cells sorted from blood. Subset meaning: CD45RA-negative fraction. The V and J genes are TRBV27 and TRBJ1-2; D gene ambiguous. CDR3 sequence reads: CASSFSGGNGYTF. The CDR3 coding sequence is TGTGCCAGCAGTTTCTCGGGTGGGAATGGCTACACCTTC.